These 19 T cell receptor beta chains were all obtained from the same sample, sequenced in a study of cytomegalovirus exposure and HLA in healthy donors. PCR amplification relied on 60 Vbeta primers (plus 13 Jbeta primers). TCRdb keeps only in-frame clones here, not all; method: immunoSEQ multiplex PCR. The table has under 200,000 clones, roughly four fifths seen once. The sample comprised PBMCs. These receptor sequences come from a girl aged 2 to 10 in good health and CMV-seropositive.

The gene calls are TRBV11-2 and TRBJ2-1, with 8 bases fitting TRBD1. The CDR3 has 16 residues. V gave up 5 bases and J gave up 2 bases; unmatched junction bases: 8. Germline-derived CDR1 and CDR2 are SGHAT and FQNNGV. DNA for the CDR3: TGTGCCAGCAGCCACCGGACAGGGTTCACCTACAATGAGCAGTTCTTC. This codes for CASSHRTGFTYNEQFF.

V usage is TRBV6-6 and J usage is TRBJ1-2, with no clear D. Deletions cut 2 bases from V and 2 bases from J, with 6 bases between. Germline assignment: CDR1 MNHNY and CDR2 SVGAGI (reference sequence). This CDR3 is built from 13 residues. Here the CDR3 reads CASSYAANYGYTF. As DNA, the CDR3 is TGTGCCAGCAGTTACGCGGCCAACTATGGCTACACCTTC.

This sequence joins TRBV7-9 and TRBJ1-2, with TRBD1 as a possible D gene (6 bases). This CDR3 has 15 amino acids. Trimming stripped 1 base from V and 1 base from J, with 10 bases between. Germline V CDR1 and CDR2: SEHNR, FQNEAQ (reference sequence). The CDR3 is CASSLVTGINYGYTF. The DNA for the CDR3 is TGTGCCAGCAGCTTAGTCACAGGGATTAACTATGGCTACACCTTC.

V is TRBV27 and J is TRBJ1-2, with TRBD1 matching over 9 bases. CDR1 is MNHEY, CDR2 SMNVEV, per germline (reference sequence). The junction had 14 bases not matched to a gene; V was cut back by 6 bases and J by 6 bases. The CDR3 has 16 amino acids. CDR3 in amino acids: CASRVQGQGRLDGYTF. The CDR3 DNA reads TGTGCCAGCAGGGTGCAGGGACAGGGTCGGTTAGATGGCTACACCTTC.

V gene TRBV30 combines with J gene TRBJ1-4; D call uncertain. Trimming cost V 0 bases and J 8 bases, with 10 bases left between them. This CDR3 has 13 residues. The V gene's germline CDR1 is GTSNPN and CDR2 SVGIG (reference sequence). The CDR3 region is CAWSVDGGEKLFF. The CDR3 region has the DNA TGTGCCTGGAGTGTAGATGGCGGAGAAAAACTGTTTTTT.

The chain has TRBV6-5 and TRBJ1-1; D possibly corresponds to TRBD1 (6 bases). CDR3 length equals 12 residues. V was cut by 5 bases and J by 7 bases, with 11 bases left in between. Germline CDR1 MNHEY, CDR2 SVGAGI. CDR3 in DNA: TGTGCCAGCAGTACAGGGTGGGGTGAAGCTTTCTTT. This encodes CASSTGWGEAFF.

The chain is built from TRBV5-1 and TRBJ2-5, with D possibly matching TRBD1 (6 bases). This CDR3 comprises 15 residues. CDR1 and CDR2 from the germline V gene are SGHRS and YFSETQ. The V end lost 1 base, the J end lost 2 bases, and 12 bases lay between the germline ends. The CDR3 region has the DNA TGCGCCAGCAGCTTGTATCCCCAGGGGCAAGAGACCCAGTACTTC. Its translation is CASSLYPQGQETQYF.

This clone has a handful of counts. V usage is TRBV5-1 and J usage is TRBJ2-1, with a weak D call TRBD1 (5 bases). Between the trimmed V and J ends, which lost 4 bases and 9 bases, there was a span of 14 bases. CDR1 is SGHRS and CDR2 is YFSETQ in the germline V gene. CDR3 length: 13 residues. DNA of the CDR3: TGCGCCAGCAGCGTGGAACAGGCTGGTGAGCAGTTCTTC. It encodes CASSVEQAGEQFF. The whole variable domain, remainder taken from reference TRBV5-1 and TRBJ2-1, is KAGVTQTPRYLIKTRGQQVTLSCSPISGHRSVSWYQQTPGQGLQFLFEYFSETQRNKGNFPGRFSGRQFSNSRSEMNVSTLELGDSALYLCASSVEQAGEQFFGPGTRLTVL.

This sequence joins TRBV28 and TRBJ2-3; TRBD1 is a possible D gene (6 bases). This CDR3 is 16 amino acids long. V was clipped by 1 base and J by 2 bases, with 13 bases between them. Germline CDR1 and CDR2: MDHEN and SYDVKM. The CDR3 loop reads CASSLSQGTYTDTQYF. The CDR3 coding sequence is TGTGCCAGCAGTTTATCCCAAGGGACATACACAGATACGCAGTATTTT.

This chain uses TRBV19 with TRBJ2-1; D is possibly TRBD2 (6 bases). CDR1 and CDR2 (germline): LNHDA, SQIVND (reference sequence). The CDR3 loop spans 16 amino acids. V lost 3 bases to trimming and J lost 1 base, with 13 bases between them. For the CDR3, the DNA is TGTGCCAGTAGTATTTTATCAGGGAGGTCCTACAATGAGCAGTTCTTC. It codes for CASSILSGRSYNEQFF. Using reference TRBV19 and TRBJ2-1 for the parts outside the CDR3, the full variable domain is DGGITQSPKYLFRKEGQNVTLSCEQNLNHDAMYWYRQDPGQGLRLIYYSQIVNDFQKGDIAEGYSVSREKKESFPLTVTSAQKNPTAFYLCASSILSGRSYNEQFFGPGTRLTVL.

The chain employs TRBV5-6 and TRBJ2-2, with D unresolved. Germline values: CDR1 SGHDT, CDR2 YYEEEE. CDR3 length equals 14 residues. V was cut by 0 bases and J by 6 bases, with 9 bases left in between. Here the CDR3 DNA reads TGTGCCAGCAGCTTGGGAGGTTCTGCCGGGGAGCTGTTTTTT. This sequence encodes CASSLGGSAGELFF.

The chain combines TRBV18 with TRBJ2-2, with 9 bases matching TRBD2. The V gene's germline CDR1 is KGHSH and CDR2 LQKENI. After removal of 0 bases from V and 5 bases from J, the junction contained 7 bases not matched to a gene. The CDR3 has 17 amino acids. DNA for the CDR3: TGTGCCAGCTCACCACCGAGCCTAGCGGGACCGACCGGGGAGCTGTTTTTT. It yields the protein CASSPPSLAGPTGELFF.

This rearrangement joins TRBV10-1 to TRBJ2-5; TRBD1 matches at 8 bases. CDR3 length equals 18 residues. The V gene end was trimmed by 3 bases and the J gene end by 1 base; junction bases not matched to a gene: 13. Germline CDR1 is WNHNN and CDR2 is SYGVQD (reference sequence). CDR3 sequence (DNA): TGCGCCAGCAGTGACCGACCCGGGACAGGCCCCAGCCAAGAGACCCAGTACTTC. Amino acids: CASSDRPGTGPSQETQYF.

The chain couples TRBV5-1 to TRBJ2-3; D gene ambiguous. V lost 3 bases, J lost 1 base, and 9 bases lay in between. CDR3 length: 14 residues. Germline CDR1 SGHRS, CDR2 YFSETQ. CDR3 in DNA: TGCGCCAGCAGCTCGTACCAGGGCACAGATACGCAGTATTTT. It is translated as CASSSYQGTDTQYF.

This chain uses TRBV30 with TRBJ2-2, with D perhaps TRBD1 (5 bases). V shed 4 bases and J shed 6 bases, with 9 bases lying between them. This CDR3 contains 12 residues. CDR1 is GTSNPN, CDR2 SVGIG, per germline (reference sequence). CDR3 sequence: CAWIRVAGELFF. The CDR3 DNA follows: TGTGCCTGGATCAGGGTAGCCGGGGAGCTGTTTTTT.

The rearrangement uses TRBV28 and TRBJ2-1, with D tentatively TRBD1 (6 bases). CDR3 size: 13 residues. V lost 2 bases, J lost 9 bases, and 11 bases lay in between. Germline V gene data show CDR1 as MDHEN and CDR2 as SYDVKM. CDR3 sequence reads: CASSLVSGVEQFF. The DNA for the CDR3 is TGTGCCAGCAGTTTAGTTTCAGGGGTTGAGCAGTTCTTC.

CDR3 sequence reads: CASSQGPGEETQYF. CDR3 nucleotides: TGCGCCAGCAGCCAAGGGCCCGGGGAGGAGACCCAGTACTTC. V gene TRBV4-1 combines with J gene TRBJ2-5; TRBD2 might be the D (5 bases). Trimming pared 1 base from V and 5 bases from J, leaving 11 bases between. The CDR3 consists of 14 residues. CDR1 and CDR2 (germline): MGHRA, YSYEKL.

The V call is TRBV5-1, the J call TRBJ1-5; 11 bases are shared with TRBD1. Per the germline V gene, CDR1 is SGHRS and CDR2 is YFSETQ. CDR3 size: 14 residues. V lost 4 bases, J lost 6 bases, and 3 bases stayed unmatched. In DNA form, the CDR3 reads TGCGCCAGCAGCCCCGGACAGGGGGCTCAGCCCCAGCATTTT. Translating it yields CASSPGQGAQPQHF. Complete variable domain (other parts from reference TRBV5-1 and TRBJ1-5): KAGVTQTPRYLIKTRGQQVTLSCSPISGHRSVSWYQQTPGQGLQFLFEYFSETQRNKGNFPGRFSGRQFSNSRSEMNVSTLELGDSALYLCASSPGQGAQPQHFGDGTRLSIL.

The J gene is TRBJ2-1, the V gene TRBV4-1; TRBD1 might be the D (5 bases). The CDR3 covers 14 residues. Per the germline V gene, CDR1 is MGHRA and CDR2 is YSYEKL. Between the trimmed V and J ends, which lost 1 base and 9 bases, there was a span of 13 bases. The CDR3 region is CASSQVGASIEQFF. CDR3 nucleotide sequence: TGCGCCAGCAGCCAAGTAGGGGCCTCAATTGAGCAGTTCTTC.